These T cell receptor beta chains were read from a single sample in a study of blood T cells in healthy people across ages. From the 5' RACE reads, TCRdb called clonotypes with MiXCR, one entry per CDR3 protein. The sample holds about 650,000 distinct CDR3 sequences, over 40% seen once. Sequenced material: blood. The receptors were sampled from a woman of 80 years or more in good health. CDR3s include the opening cysteine and the closing phenylalanine or tryptophan. The order of the fields is CDR3 protein, CDR3 DNA, clone size, D gene, V gene, J gene. The D gene is left open where the match is weak. Only some rows state a clone size, as once, few, many or a class for expanded clones.

CSASGGDSYNEQFF	TGCAGTGCTAGCGGGGGGGACTCCTACAATGAGCAGTTCTTC	few	TRBD2	TRBV20-1	TRBJ2-1
CASSWAQGQNTEAFF	TGTGCCAGCAGTTGGGCCCAGGGGCAGAACACTGAAGCTTTCTTT	many	-	TRBV12-3/TRBV12-4	TRBJ1-1
CASSEGLVRWDSPQETQYF	TGTGCCAGCAGTGAAGGGCTCGTAAGGTGGGATTCCCCACAAGAGACCCAGTACTTC	-	-	TRBV2	TRBJ2-5
CSVGGQVGIYNEQYF	TGCAGCGTGGGAGGACAGGTCGGGATATACAATGAGCAGTACTTC	-	-	TRBV29-1	TRBJ2-5
CASSEGGRVHGYTF	TGTGCCAGCAGTGAAGGGGGCAGGGTCCATGGCTACACCTTC	-	-	TRBV25-1	TRBJ1-2
CASSQDSWQETQYF	TGCGCCAGTAGCCAAGACAGTTGGCAAGAGACCCAGTACTTC	-	-	TRBV4-3	TRBJ2-5
CASSLVLAGLQETQYF	TGCGCCAGCAGCTTGGTTCTAGCGGGGCTCCAAGAGACCCAGTACTTC	many	TRBD2	TRBV5-1	TRBJ2-5
CASSWEGTFKNIQYF	TGCGCCAGCAGCTGGGAGGGGACCTTCAAAAACATTCAGTACTTC	many	TRBD2	TRBV5-1	TRBJ2-4
CASSGRGRWGYTF	TGTGCCAGCAGTGGGCGTGGACGATGGGGCTACACCTTC	-	-	TRBV2	TRBJ1-2
CASSQEPSGTFYNEQFF	TGCGCCAGCAGCCAAGAGCCTAGCGGAACCTTTTACAATGAGCAGTTCTTC	-	TRBD2	TRBV4-1	TRBJ2-1
CASSPDRGKYNEQYF	TGTGCCAGCAGCCCAGACAGGGGGAAATACAATGAGCAGTACTTC	-	TRBD1	TRBV11-2	TRBJ2-7
CASSRTSDNSYEQYF	TGTGCCAGCAGCCGCACTAGCGATAACTCCTACGAGCAGTACTTC	-	TRBD2	TRBV3-1	TRBJ2-7
CASSVRIAGGRTDTQYF	TGTGCCAGCAGCGTGAGGATAGCGGGAGGGCGCACAGATACGCAGTATTTT	many	TRBD2	TRBV9	TRBJ2-3
CASSAGVNTEAFF	TGTGCCAGCTCGGCAGGAGTGAACACTGAAGCTTTCTTT	many	-	TRBV7-2	TRBJ1-1
CSVGSKGYTF	TGCAGTGTCGGGTCAAAGGGCTACACCTTC	-	-	TRBV20-1	TRBJ1-2
CASSLAEYNEQYF	TGTGCCAGCAGCCTAGCGGAGTACAATGAGCAGTACTTC	-	TRBD2	TRBV9	TRBJ2-7